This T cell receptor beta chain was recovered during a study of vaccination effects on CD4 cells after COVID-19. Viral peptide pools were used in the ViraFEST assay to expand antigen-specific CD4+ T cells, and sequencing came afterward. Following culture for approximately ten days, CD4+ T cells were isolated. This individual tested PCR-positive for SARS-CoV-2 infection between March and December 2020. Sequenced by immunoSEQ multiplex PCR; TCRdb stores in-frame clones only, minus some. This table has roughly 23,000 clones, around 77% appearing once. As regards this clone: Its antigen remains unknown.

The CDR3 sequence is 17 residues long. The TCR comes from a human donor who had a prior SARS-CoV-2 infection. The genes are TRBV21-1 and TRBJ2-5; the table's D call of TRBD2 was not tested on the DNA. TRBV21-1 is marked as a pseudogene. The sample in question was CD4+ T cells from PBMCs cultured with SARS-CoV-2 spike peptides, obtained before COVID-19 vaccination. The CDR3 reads CASSKVGRRADQETQYF. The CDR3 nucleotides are TGTGCCAGCAGCAAAGTAGGCCGGAGGGCTGACCAAGAGACCCAGTACTTC.